This TCR beta chain was sequenced for a study of blood T cell repertoires in COVID-19. Overall study: Sites across the United States, Italy and Spain contributed samples from acute and convalescent COVID-19. PBMCs, B-cell-depleted T cells, or T cells provided the cDNA or gDNA that made up the material.

J gave up 1 base and V 2 bases, and 2 bases lay outside the gene matches. Germline V lookup: CDR1 SGHRS, CDR2 YFSETQ. This CDR3 comprises 14 residues. Original data processing: Amplification of reference gene primers was used by the study to estimate nucleated cell counts. Libraries were prepared by immunoSEQ multiplex PCR; TCRdb keeps only in-frame clonotypes and omits some of them. That table is the source of V, J and clone size, and D and trimming were worked out from the DNA. The data hold 68,000 or so clones, with roughly 85% observed a single time. J is TRBJ1-1 and V is TRBV5-1; TRBD1 agrees at 7 bases. This TCR was sampled from a human donor in a cohort sampled during active COVID-19. Sequenced: peripheral blood. CDR3 nucleotides: TGCGCCAGCAGCTTCGGACAGGCGAACACTGAAGCTTTCTTT. Residues: CASSFGQANTEAFF.